By share, the clone carrying this T cell receptor beta chain counts as medium-sized (0.01 to 0.1%). Its antigen is not identified. This record comes from a study of neoadjuvant anti-PD-1 for oral cavity cancer. As for the study in general: Patients mostly received three to four biweekly nivolumab doses at 3 mg/kg before surgery.

Produced via immunoSEQ multiplex PCR; TCRdb's table is partial and in-frame only. The sample consists of 30,000 to 40,000 clones, about 87% of them appearing once. V was shortened by 8 bases and J by 4 bases, with 14 bases between the two germline ends. The CDR3 length is 14 residues. Germline V gene sequence: CDR1 LNHDA, CDR2 SQIVND (reference sequence). Study-wide points: Post-nivolumab, blood T cell clonality was significantly elevated in non-responders.

Here the sequenced sample was PBMCs, taken before nivolumab (anti-PD-1) treatment. The V call is TRBV19, the J call TRBJ1-4; D may be TRBD1 (6 bases). The sequence was collected from a person aged 35-79 years with oral cavity squamous cell carcinoma. The CDR3 bases are TGTGCCAGTCAGCATGGGACAAGTAATGAAAAACTGTTTTTT. Encoded protein: CASQHGTSNEKLFF.